This T cell receptor beta chain derives from a study of T-cell reconstitution after alpha-beta-depleted transplantation in children. General study findings and limits: When one year had passed after transplant, most T-cell counts and diversity came from newly produced T cells. Surviving recipient T cells and thymic progenitors accounted for the high day-60 TCRbeta diversity observed in some patients. About two months after transplant, alpha-beta T cells reportedly came from several hundred expanded graft clones.

The germline V gene has CDR1 MDHEN and CDR2 SYDVKM. This CDR3 has 18 residues. The ends lost 1 base at V and 7 bases at J; junction bases unmatched: 19. This clonotype was recorded a few times. The antigen remains undetermined. Preparation of the TCRbeta library involved a method that used unique molecular identifiers. TCRdb re-called the PCR reads with MiXCR, one entry per CDR3 protein. Here the sample spans fewer than 550,000 distinct CDR3 sequences, 11% being singletons. The sequence derives from a female patient aged 2-9 years who had a stem cell transplant for aplastic anemia, so the T cells may come from the graft donor. This chain connects TRBV28 to TRBJ2-7; TRBD2 aligns across 7 bases. The specimen comprised PBMCs, mostly from graft donor cells, sampled 180 days after TCRalphabeta/CD19-depleted stem cell transplant. The chain's CDR3 is CASSLYPLVAGAGGEQYV. In nucleotides, the CDR3 is TGTGCCAGCAGTTTATATCCTCTTGTAGCGGGTGCTGGGGGGGAGCAGTACGTC.